This TCR beta chain was profiled in a study of blood T cell repertoires in COVID-19. Study-level information: The samples span acute and convalescent COVID-19 from the United States, Italy and Spain. In each case, the material was cDNA or gDNA derived from T cells, B-cell-depleted T cells, or PBMCs.

The CDR3 has 15 residues. V was pared by 3 bases and J by 5 bases, with 6 bases of the junction left unmatched. Germline V lookup: CDR1 LNHDA, CDR2 SQIVND (reference sequence). Authors' analysis steps: Estimates of nucleated cell counts were drawn from the amplification of reference gene primers. Data came from immunoSEQ multiplex PCR; TCRdb stores just in-frame clones and leaves some out. That table gives V, J and clone size, and the DNA gave D and trimming. This sample has about 270,000 clones; approximately 89% occur once, and the top ten carry around 1.5%. This clone was counted a few times. V and J are TRBV19 and TRBJ1-2; 10 bases agree with TRBD1. This receptor was obtained from a woman aged 55-70 years who had recovered from COVID-19. The source material was peripheral blood. The chain's CDR3 is CASSIGDRGLYGYTF. CDR3 nucleotides: TGTGCCAGTAGTATTGGGGACAGGGGCTTATATGGCTACACCTTC.